Following are 3 T cell receptor beta chains from one sample sequenced in a study of T-cell memory formation after mild COVID-19. TCRdb re-called the 5' RACE reads with MiXCR, one entry per CDR3 protein. The sample lists 470,000 or so distinct CDR3 sequences, around a sixth occurring once. Material for sequencing was PBMCs or a T cell subset sorted from them (not recorded which). These receptors all come from an adult woman who had mild COVID-19 (a few samples of this study predate the infection). Cell type and time point are not known.

This chain uses TRBV29-1 with TRBJ1-2; no definite D call. The ends were cut back, 1 base at V and 6 bases at J, with 6 bases in the middle. CDR3 length equals 11 residues. The germline V gene has CDR1 SQVTM and CDR2 ANQGSEA. The CDR3 DNA is TGCAGCGTTGAAGTATGGGATGGCTACACCTTC. Protein product: CSVEVWDGYTF.

There are many counts of this clonotype. The chain uses TRBV4-3 and TRBJ2-1; 11 bases are a match to TRBD2. Germline-derived CDR1 and CDR2 are LGHNA and YSLEER. The CDR3 contains 17 residues. V was clipped by 0 bases and J by 6 bases; unmatched bases: 7. The DNA of the CDR3 is TGCGCCAGCAGCCAAGATCGATTAGCGGGAGGGGGCAATGAGCAGTTCTTC. This translates into CASSQDRLAGGGNEQFF.

The chain employs TRBV3-1 and TRBJ1-1; no clear D gene. From germline, CDR1 is LGHDT and CDR2 YNNKEL (reference sequence). Between the trimmed V and J ends, which lost 3 bases and 0 bases, there was a span of 8 bases. The CDR3 sequence is 14 residues long. CDR3 sequence: CASSHLTVNTEAFF. The CDR3, as DNA: TGTGCCAGCAGCCACCTTACAGTGAACACTGAAGCTTTCTTT.